This is a list of T cell receptor beta chains from one sample in a study of human CD8 memory T cell subsets. From the 5' RACE reads, TCRdb lists one entry per CDR3 protein and no DNA. Its table records under 20,000 distinct CDR3 sequences. The sequenced material came from CD8+ T cells from PBMCs. The receptors come from a human donor in good health. CDR3s include the opening cysteine and the closing phenylalanine or tryptophan. Only some rows state a clone size, as once, few, many or a class for expanded clones.

J	size	V	CDR3
TRBJ2-5	.	TRBV15	CATSSRYVGAQETQYF
TRBJ2-1	.	TRBV7-9	CASSPRTSGSYNEQFF
TRBJ2-1	.	TRBV20-1	CSARDLGREPEQFF
TRBJ2-7	medium-sized	TRBV5-1	CASSWDPGQITYEQYF
TRBJ2-7	.	TRBV21-1	CASSNRGFEGRHSYEQYF
TRBJ1-2	.	TRBV7-9	CASSLEAEYGYTF
TRBJ2-3	.	TRBV2	CASSVAASTDTQYF
TRBJ1-5	medium-sized	TRBV28	CASSFLEGNQPQHF
TRBJ1-1	.	TRBV7-9	CASSPARRETEAFF
TRBJ2-3	.	TRBV6-2/TRBV6-3	CASSYRASLAGVADTQYF
TRBJ2-1	.	TRBV28	CASSSFPQNEQFF
TRBJ1-2	.	TRBV9	CASSTRTGGNGYTF
TRBJ2-3	.	TRBV7-9	CASSGTGSLADTQYF
TRBJ2-5	.	TRBV2	CASSEVAGLMETQYF
TRBJ1-1	.	TRBV6-5	CASTSREYTEAFF
TRBJ2-7	.	TRBV6-2/TRBV6-3	CASSWEQGADEQYF
TRBJ2-1	.	TRBV19	CASSITDSSYNEQFF
TRBJ2-7	.	TRBV19	CASSSQGSTGDEQYF
TRBJ1-4	.	TRBV4-1	CASSQGMGLDEKLFF
TRBJ2-5	.	TRBV7-9	CASSVTSGSGETQYF
TRBJ2-7	.	TRBV14	CASSQGAGPYEQYF
TRBJ1-4	.	TRBV15	CATSIRGTGWNEKLFF
TRBJ1-4	.	TRBV7-8	CASSLERGAEEKLFF
TRBJ1-1	.	TRBV19	CASSKGSRAEAFF
TRBJ2-5	.	TRBV3-1	CASSQDEGGPGTQYF
TRBJ1-4	.	TRBV24-1	CATSDFGPRTTNEKLFF
TRBJ2-7	.	TRBV7-8	CASSLDSSGRNSVEQYF
TRBJ1-5	.	TRBV20-1	CSLGPGGQNQPQHF
TRBJ1-2	.	TRBV27	CASSLSTPRRDPDTF
TRBJ2-6	.	TRBV19	CATGTGGFPGANVLTF
TRBJ2-7	.	TRBV7-9	CASSLPGDHPYEQYF
TRBJ1-2	medium-sized	TRBV29-1	CSAGHSDGYTF
TRBJ2-2	medium-sized	TRBV29-1	CSVPNTSGELFF
TRBJ1-5	.	TRBV13	CASSLGGSNQPQHF
TRBJ2-5	.	TRBV20-1	CSASSLAGGTAQYF
TRBJ2-7	.	TRBV5-5	CASSFGAETPNEQYF
TRBJ2-1	.	TRBV28	CASSATSGLAASYNEQFF
TRBJ2-7	.	TRBV4-3	CASSQGRTGAPEQYF
TRBJ2-3	.	TRBV4-2	CASSPQGGSGMLDTQYF
TRBJ2-1	.	TRBV3-1	CASSQGDRWDREYNEQFF
TRBJ2-7	.	TRBV20-1	CSALNVSGPFYEQYF
TRBJ2-1	medium-sized	TRBV7-9	CASSPGGLGQFF